This T cell receptor (beta chain) was obtained from a study of T cells in Graves' hyperthyroidism and ophthalmopathy. This clonotype was detected ten times or more. The antigen remains undetermined. Whole-study findings and limits: Ophthalmopathy could be told apart from stable hyperthyroidism with a 13 V-J model. In the blood, most expanded thyroid clonotypes above 0.001 appeared as well.

There were TCR beta CDR3 regions amplified from RNA transcripts. TCR CDR3 underwent first-round RT-PCR with the HTBI primer set. MiXCR, run by TCRdb on the multiplex PCR reads, gives a single entry per CDR3 protein. The sample includes more than 500,000 distinct CDR3 sequences, roughly 15% of them seen just once. Trimming stripped 7 bases from V and 4 bases from J, with 15 bases between. The germline CDR1 and CDR2 sequences are SGDLS and YYNGEE. The CDR3 runs 13 residues. This chain uses TRBV9 with TRBJ2-7; either TRBD1 or TRBD2 may fit D (5 bases each). The sequencing input was blood. The receptor's source is a woman aged 40 to 50 with Graves' ophthalmopathy. CDR3 nucleotide sequence: TGTGCCAGCGGGCCAGTAGGGACGTACGAGCAGTACTTC. Residues: CASGPVGTYEQYF.